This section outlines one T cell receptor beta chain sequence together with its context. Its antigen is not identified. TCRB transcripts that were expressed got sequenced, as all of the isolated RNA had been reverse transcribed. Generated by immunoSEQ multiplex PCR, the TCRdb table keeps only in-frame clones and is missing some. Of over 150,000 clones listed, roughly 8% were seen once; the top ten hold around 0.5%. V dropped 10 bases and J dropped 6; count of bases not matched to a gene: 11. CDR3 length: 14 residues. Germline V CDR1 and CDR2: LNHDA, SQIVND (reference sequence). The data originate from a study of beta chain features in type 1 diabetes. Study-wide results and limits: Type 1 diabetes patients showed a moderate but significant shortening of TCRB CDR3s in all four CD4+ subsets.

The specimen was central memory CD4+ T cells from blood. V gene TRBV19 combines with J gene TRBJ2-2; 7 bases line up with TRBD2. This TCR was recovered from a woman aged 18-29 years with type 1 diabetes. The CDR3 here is CATKGLAASGELFF. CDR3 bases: TGTGCCACCAAGGGCCTAGCGGCTTCCGGGGAGCTGTTTTTT.